This T cell receptor beta chain comes out of a study of T-cell reconstitution after alpha-beta-depleted transplantation in children. The TCRbeta library incorporated unique molecular identifiers. Each CDR3 protein is one row after TCRdb ran MiXCR on the PCR reads. Counted here are 360,000 or so distinct CDR3 sequences, over 20% occurring once; the ten biggest clones make up approximately 3.9%. V was cut by 10 bases and J by 1 base, with 13 bases left in between. Germline CDR1 reads ENHRY; CDR2 reads SYGVKD. This CDR3 has 13 amino acids. The origin of this receptor is a human donor who donated a stem cell graft to a child with acute myeloid leukemia. V and J are TRBV10-3 and TRBJ1-1; D gene unclear. The sample here was PBMCs from the stem cell graft donor, taken from the stem cell graft. In DNA form, the CDR3 reads TGTGCCACTACTGACACCTCGAACACTGAAGCTTTCTTT. Translating gives CATTDTSNTEAFF.